Listed below are T cell receptor beta chains from one sample, sequenced in a study of response to subunit inactivated influenza vaccine. TCRdb itself ran the RT-PCR reads through MiXCR, one entry per CDR3 protein. The table lists roughly 700,000 distinct CDR3 sequences, approximately 15% of them singletons. This specimen consisted of PBMCs from blood, obtained less than 13 days after vaccination. The receptors originated from a man in his fifties who received an inactivated influenza vaccine. Both conserved end residues are trimmed from each CDR3.

TRBJ2-1,TRBV11-2,ASSLVGGLDEQF
TRBJ1-5,TRBV4-2,ASSQEQGYNQPQH
TRBJ2-7,TRBV28,ASVGRGRFEQY
TRBJ2-3,TRBV7-2,ASSLGLAGGGDTQY
TRBJ2-1,TRBV6-5,ASSYSISNPSYNEQF
TRBJ2-2,TRBV12-3/TRBV12-4,ASRPTPNTGELF
TRBJ1-3,TRBV9,ASSVETGGNTIY
TRBJ2-3,TRBV20-1,SARLVFGTDTQY
TRBJ2-7,TRBV10-3,AIKKEQGAYEQY
TRBJ2-5,TRBV7-2,ASSLALVETQY
TRBJ2-1,TRBV12-3/TRBV12-4,ASSLGLVTYNEQF
TRBJ2-5,TRBV7-2,ASSRVIQETQY
TRBJ2-1,TRBV19,ASRGRLAGGFDEQF
TRBJ2-2,TRBV29-1,SAVPGQGSRTGELF